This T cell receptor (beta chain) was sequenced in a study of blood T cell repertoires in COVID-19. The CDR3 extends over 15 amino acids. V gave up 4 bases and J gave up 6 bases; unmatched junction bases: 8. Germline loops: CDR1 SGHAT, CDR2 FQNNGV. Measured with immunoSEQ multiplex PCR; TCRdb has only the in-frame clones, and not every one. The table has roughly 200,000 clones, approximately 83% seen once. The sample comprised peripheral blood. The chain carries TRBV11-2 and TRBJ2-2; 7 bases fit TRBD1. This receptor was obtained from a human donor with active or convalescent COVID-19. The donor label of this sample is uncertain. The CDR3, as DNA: TGTGCCAGCAGCTCACTAAGGGGGCTCGCCGGGGAGCTGTTTTTT. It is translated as CASSSLRGLAGELFF.